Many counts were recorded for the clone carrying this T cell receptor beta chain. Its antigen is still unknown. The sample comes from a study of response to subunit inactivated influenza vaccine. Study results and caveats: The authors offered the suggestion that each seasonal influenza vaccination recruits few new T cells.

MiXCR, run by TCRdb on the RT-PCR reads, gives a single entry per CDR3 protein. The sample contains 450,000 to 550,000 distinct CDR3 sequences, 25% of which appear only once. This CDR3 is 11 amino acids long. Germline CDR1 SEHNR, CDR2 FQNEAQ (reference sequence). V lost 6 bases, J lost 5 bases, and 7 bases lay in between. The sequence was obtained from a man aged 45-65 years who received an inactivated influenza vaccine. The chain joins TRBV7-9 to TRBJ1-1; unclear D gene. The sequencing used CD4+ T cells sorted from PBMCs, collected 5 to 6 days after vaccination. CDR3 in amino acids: CASSLGTEAFF. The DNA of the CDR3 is TGTGCCAGCAGTTTGGGTACTGAAGCTTTCTTT.